This T cell receptor (beta chain) was observed in a study of response to subunit inactivated influenza vaccine. Study-level points and caveats: The authors put forward the suggestion that each seasonal influenza vaccination may bring in only a limited number of new T cells.

In regard to this clonotype: Antigen unknown.

TCRdb itself ran the RT-PCR reads through MiXCR, one entry per CDR3 protein. Among hundreds of thousands of distinct CDR3 sequences listed, 15% to 18% were seen once. The CDR3 is made up of 12 amino acids. CDR1 DFQATT and CDR2 SNEGSKA come from the germline V gene (reference sequence). V was trimmed by 5 bases and J by 5 bases, leaving 10 bases between them. The receptor was derived from a man aged 45 to 65 who received an inactivated influenza vaccine. This rearrangement joins TRBV20-1 to TRBJ2-1; D unresolved. Sample: PBMCs from blood, taken about 12 days after vaccination. The CDR3: CSAGSVNNEQFF. The CDR3 coding sequence is TGCAGTGCTGGGTCCGTGAACAATGAGCAGTTCTTC.